This is a list of T cell receptor beta chains from one sample in a study of control samples from healthy donors and cancer patients. Clones were read by immunoSEQ multiplex PCR, and TCRdb kept only the in-frame ones, dropping some. The sample includes 150,000 to 200,000 clones, under 95% of them seen just once. Sequenced material: blood. These receptor sequences come from a woman aged 18-29 years in good health. Both conserved end residues are part of each CDR3. D genes are given only for firm matches. Clone size is not always given. Where it is, it says once, few, many or a class for expanded clones.

j_call v_call d_call clone_size cdr3_aa cdr3_nt
TRBJ2-2 TRBV5-1 - - CASSLETGEAGELFF TGCGCCAGCAGCTTGGAAACAGGGGAGGCCGGGGAGCTGTTTTTT
TRBJ2-1 TRBV4-2 - - CASSQEVRELYNEQFF TGTGCCAGCAGCCAAGAAGTCCGGGAGCTCTACAATGAGCAGTTCTTC
TRBJ2-6 TRBV3-1/TRBV3-2 TRBD1 - CASSLGTGGSGANVLTF TGTGCCAGCAGCCTAGGGACAGGAGGTTCTGGGGCCAACGTCCTGACTTTC
TRBJ1-5 TRBV27 - - CASSTNSNQPQHF TGTGCCAGCAGTACTAATAGCAATCAGCCCCAGCATTTT
TRBJ2-1 TRBV7-9 TRBD1 - CASSPTGYNEQFF TGTGCCAGCAGCCCGACAGGGTACAATGAGCAGTTCTTC
TRBJ2-1 TRBV19 TRBD2 - CASSGGGIADEQFF TGTGCCAGTAGTGGCGGGGGTATAGCCGATGAGCAGTTCTTC
TRBJ1-5 TRBV12-3/TRBV12-4 - - CASSLGRVGTQHF TGTGCCAGCAGTTTGGGCAGGGTGGGAACCCAGCATTTT
TRBJ1-3 TRBV6-1 - - CASSERGGASGNTIYF TGTGCCAGCAGTGAACGGGGAGGGGCTTCTGGAAACACCATATATTTT
TRBJ2-1 TRBV2 - once CASKHSGAGPNEQFF TGTGCCAGCAAGCACTCCGGGGCAGGGCCCAATGAGCAGTTCTTC
TRBJ1-3 TRBV11-3 - - CASSLAPQFYSGNTIYF TGTGCCAGCAGCTTAGCCCCTCAGTTTTACTCTGGAAACACCATATATTTT
TRBJ1-2 TRBV24-1 - - CATSDTGYGYTF TGTGCCACCAGTGATACCGGCTATGGCTACACCTTC
TRBJ1-2 TRBV6-2/TRBV6-3 - - CASSYEGSRSYGYTF TGTGCCAGCAGTTACGAGGGCAGTAGGTCCTATGGCTACACCTTC
TRBJ2-3 TRBV9 TRBD2 - CASSVSGTLSTDTQYF TGTGCCAGCAGCGTAAGCGGGACCCTCAGCACAGATACGCAGTATTTT
TRBJ2-1 TRBV2 TRBD2 - CASTLIAGLNEQFF TGTGCCAGCACCCTGATAGCGGGCCTGAATGAGCAGTTCTTC
TRBJ1-2 TRBV6-5 TRBD1 - CASSYYYRDRTGYTF TGTGCCAGCAGTTATTATTATCGGGACAGAACGGGCTACACCTTC
TRBJ2-7 TRBV4-1 TRBD1 - CASSHGQGATYEQYF TGCGCCAGCAGCCATGGACAGGGAGCAACCTACGAGCAGTACTTC
TRBJ2-7 TRBV3-1/TRBV3-2 - - CASSQPGAKRDEQYF TGTGCCAGCAGCCAGCCGGGAGCCAAAAGGGACGAGCAGTACTTC
TRBJ1-1 TRBV28 - once CASSLVRVTQAFF TGTGCCAGCAGTTTAGTTAGGGTCACCCAAGCTTTCTTT
TRBJ1-2 TRBV10-3 - - CATSQGENYGYTF TGTGCCACTTCACAGGGTGAAAACTATGGCTACACCTTC
TRBJ1-6 TRBV28 - - CASTTAYNSPLHF TGTGCCAGCACGACAGCCTACAATTCACCCCTCCACTTT
TRBJ1-6 TRBV27 TRBD1 - CASCPGQGAWSPLHF TGTGCCAGCTGCCCGGGACAGGGGGCTTGGTCACCCCTCCACTTT
TRBJ1-1 TRBV18 TRBD1 - CASSPQSLRQGATEAFF TGTGCCAGCTCACCCCAATCACTTCGACAGGGAGCCACTGAAGCTTTCTTT
TRBJ1-1 TRBV6-2/TRBV6-3 - - CASSSKGGVQTEAFF TGTGCCAGCAGTTCCAAGGGGGGAGTGCAGACTGAAGCTTTCTTT
TRBJ1-3 TRBV24-1 - - CATSDRGAGNTIYF TGTGCCACCAGTGATCGAGGGGCTGGAAACACCATATATTTT
TRBJ1-2 TRBV7-2 TRBD1 - CASSFLGQGSYGYTF TGTGCCAGCAGCTTTCTAGGACAGGGATCCTATGGCTACACCTTC
TRBJ1-4 TRBV5-5 - - CASTPGAPNEKLFF TGTGCCAGCACCCCCGGGGCCCCTAATGAAAAACTGTTTTTT
TRBJ2-5 TRBV19 TRBD1 once CASSVGQGRETQYF TGTGCCAGTAGTGTCGGACAGGGAAGAGAGACCCAGTACTTC
TRBJ2-5 TRBV3-1/TRBV3-2 TRBD2 - CASSQGLAGGGGDF TGTGCCAGCAGCCAAGGACTAGCGGGGGGAGGTGGGGACTTC
TRBJ1-1 TRBV7-2 - - CASSLRGAEAFF TGTGCCAGCAGCTTACGGGGAGCTGAAGCTTTCTTT
TRBJ1-1 TRBV10-1 TRBD1 - CASSGVRGRRAEAFF TGCGCCAGCAGTGGGGTTAGGGGGCGAAGGGCTGAAGCTTTCTTT
TRBJ1-3 TRBV28 - - CASSFEVAGNTIYF TGTGCCAGCAGTTTTGAAGTAGCTGGAAACACCATATATTTT
TRBJ2-3 TRBV5-6 - - CASSFGQYTDTQYF TGTGCCAGCAGCTTTGGACAATACACAGATACGCAGTATTTT